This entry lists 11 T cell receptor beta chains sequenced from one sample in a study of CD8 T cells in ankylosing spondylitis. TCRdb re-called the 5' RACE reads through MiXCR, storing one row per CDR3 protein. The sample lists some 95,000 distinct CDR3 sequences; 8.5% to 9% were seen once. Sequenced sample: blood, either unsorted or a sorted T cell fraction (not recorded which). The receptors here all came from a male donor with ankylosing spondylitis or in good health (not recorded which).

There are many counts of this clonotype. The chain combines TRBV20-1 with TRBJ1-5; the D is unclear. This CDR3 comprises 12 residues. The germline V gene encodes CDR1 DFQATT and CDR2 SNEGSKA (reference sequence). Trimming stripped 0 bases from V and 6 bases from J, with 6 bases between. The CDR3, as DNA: TGCAGTGCTAGAGATTTGAGTCAGCCCCAGCATTTT. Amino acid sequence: CSARDLSQPQHF.

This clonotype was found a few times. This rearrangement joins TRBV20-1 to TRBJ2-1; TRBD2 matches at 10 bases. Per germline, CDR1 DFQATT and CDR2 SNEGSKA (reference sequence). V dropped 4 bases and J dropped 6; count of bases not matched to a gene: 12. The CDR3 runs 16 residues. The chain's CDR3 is CSAKIKRGGLVNEQFF. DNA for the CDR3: TGCAGTGCTAAAATTAAGCGGGGGGGCCTGGTCAATGAGCAGTTCTTC.

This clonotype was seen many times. In nucleotides, the CDR3 is TGCAGTGCCCGCACGGGCAGGGGTAGCGGTACGCAGTATTTT. As protein: CSARTGRGSGTQYF. The chain joins TRBV20-1 to TRBJ2-3, with D perhaps given as TRBD1 or TRBD2 (6 bases each). The CDR3 extends over 14 amino acids. Trimming pared 6 bases from V and 8 bases from J, leaving 21 bases between. CDR1 and CDR2 from the germline V gene are DFQATT and SNEGSKA (reference sequence).

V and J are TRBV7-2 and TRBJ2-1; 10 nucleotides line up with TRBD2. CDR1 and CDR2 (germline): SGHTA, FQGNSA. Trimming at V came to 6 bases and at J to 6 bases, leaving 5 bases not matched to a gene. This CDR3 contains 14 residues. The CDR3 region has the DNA TGTGCCAGCAGTTTTAGCGGGGGGCCCAATGAGCAGTTCTTC. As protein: CASSFSGGPNEQFF.

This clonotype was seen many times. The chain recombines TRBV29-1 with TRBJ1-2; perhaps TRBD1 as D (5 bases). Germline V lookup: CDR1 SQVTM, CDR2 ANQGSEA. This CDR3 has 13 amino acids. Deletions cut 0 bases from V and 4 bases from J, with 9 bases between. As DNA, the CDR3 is TGCAGCGTTGAAGACAGGGAGTCCTATGGCTACACCTTC. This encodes CSVEDRESYGYTF.

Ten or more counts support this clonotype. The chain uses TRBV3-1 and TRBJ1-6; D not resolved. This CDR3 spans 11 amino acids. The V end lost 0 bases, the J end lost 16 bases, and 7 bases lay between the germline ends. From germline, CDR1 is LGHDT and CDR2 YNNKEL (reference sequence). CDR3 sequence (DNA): TGTGCCAGCAGCCAAGATCGGAATCTCCACTTT. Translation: CASSQDRNLHF.

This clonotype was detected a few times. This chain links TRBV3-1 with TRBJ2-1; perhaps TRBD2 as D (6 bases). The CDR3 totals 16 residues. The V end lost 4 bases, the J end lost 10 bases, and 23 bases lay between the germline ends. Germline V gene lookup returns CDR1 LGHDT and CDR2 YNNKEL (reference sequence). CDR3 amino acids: CASSRSLGTPSREQFF. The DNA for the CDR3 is TGTGCCAGCAGCCGGTCGCTCGGGACTCCGTCCCGGGAGCAGTTCTTC.

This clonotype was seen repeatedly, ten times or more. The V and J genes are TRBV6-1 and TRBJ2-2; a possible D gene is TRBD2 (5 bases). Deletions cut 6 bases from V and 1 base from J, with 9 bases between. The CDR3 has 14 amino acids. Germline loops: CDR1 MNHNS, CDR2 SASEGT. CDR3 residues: CASSISGNTGELFF. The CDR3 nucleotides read TGTGCCAGCAGCATCAGCGGGAACACCGGGGAGCTGTTTTTT.

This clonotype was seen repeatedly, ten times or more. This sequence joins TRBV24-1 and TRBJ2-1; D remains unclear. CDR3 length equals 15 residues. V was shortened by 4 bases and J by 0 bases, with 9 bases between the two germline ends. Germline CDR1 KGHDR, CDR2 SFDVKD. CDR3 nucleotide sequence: TGTGCCACCAGTGAAGGATACCTCTCCTACAATGAGCAGTTCTTC. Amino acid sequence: CATSEGYLSYNEQFF.

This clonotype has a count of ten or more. The CDR3 nucleotides are TGCGCCAGCAGCCCTGAGACCCCAGGGTTAACTGAAGCTTTCTTT. Translated: CASSPETPGLTEAFF. This chain connects TRBV5-1 to TRBJ1-1; possible D gene TRBD1, 5 bases. From germline, CDR1 is SGHRS and CDR2 YFSETQ. The CDR3 has 15 amino acids. V was shortened by 4 bases and J by 5 bases, with 18 bases between the two germline ends.

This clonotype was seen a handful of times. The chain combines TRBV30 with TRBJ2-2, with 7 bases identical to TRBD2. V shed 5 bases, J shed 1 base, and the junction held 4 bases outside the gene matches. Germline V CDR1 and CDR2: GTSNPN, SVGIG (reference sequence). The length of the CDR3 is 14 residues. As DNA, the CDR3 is TGTGCCTGGCGACTAGCAAGGAACACCGGGGAGCTGTTTTTT. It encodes CAWRLARNTGELFF.